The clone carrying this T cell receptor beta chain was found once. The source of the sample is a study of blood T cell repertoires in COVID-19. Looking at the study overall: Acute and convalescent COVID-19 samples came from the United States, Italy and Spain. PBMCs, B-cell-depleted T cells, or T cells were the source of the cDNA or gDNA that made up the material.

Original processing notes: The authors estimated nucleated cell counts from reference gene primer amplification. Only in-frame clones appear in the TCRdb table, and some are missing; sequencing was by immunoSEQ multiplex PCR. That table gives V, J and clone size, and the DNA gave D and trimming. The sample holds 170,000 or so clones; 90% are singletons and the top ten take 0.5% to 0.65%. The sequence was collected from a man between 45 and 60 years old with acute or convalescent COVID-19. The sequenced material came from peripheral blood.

CDR3 nucleotide sequence: TGTGCCAGCAGCTGGACCGGGGGGGCCGGGGAGCTGTTTTTT. This gives the protein CASSWTGGAGELFF. The chain links TRBV5-6 to TRBJ2-2; 8 bases align to TRBD2. The V and J ends lost 3 bases and 6 bases, in that order; junction bases with no gene match: 4. This CDR3 is 14 amino acids long. Germline CDR1 and CDR2: SGHDT and YYEEEE.